Given below is one T cell receptor (beta chain) in context. Its antigen is undetermined. The data originate from a study of vaccination effects on CD4 cells after COVID-19. Following culture for roughly 10 days, CD4+ T cells were isolated. All study participants received two doses of BNT162b2 or mRNA-1273 vaccine. CDR1 is SGHTA, CDR2 FQGNSA, per germline. V was trimmed by 1 base and J by 9 bases, leaving 19 bases between them. The CDR3 covers 17 residues. TCRdb's table, derived via immunoSEQ multiplex PCR, lists solely in-frame clones and lacks some. Of 45,000 to 65,000 clones in the sample, approximately 72% were seen once.

The gene calls are TRBV7-2 and TRBJ1-6; no firm D call. The receptor's source is a human donor who received a COVID-19 vaccine. The source material was CD4+ T cells from PBMCs cultured without peptide, sampled after COVID-19 vaccination. The CDR3 region is CASSLVPLRNGRSPLHF. As DNA, the CDR3 is TGTGCCAGCAGCTTAGTGCCCCTTCGTAACGGTCGTTCACCCCTCCACTTT.